This passage covers 4 T cell receptor beta chains from one sample sequenced in a study of blood T cell repertoires in COVID-19. The protocol was immunoSEQ multiplex PCR, while the TCRdb copy is restricted to in-frame clones and leaves out a portion. The table lists over 200,000 clones, about 86% of them singletons. Sequencing used peripheral blood. Every receptor here comes from a man aged 18-30 years with active or convalescent COVID-19.

This chain joins TRBV15 and TRBJ2-3; 9 nucleotides match TRBD1. The CDR3 runs 15 residues. Germline assignment: CDR1 LNHNV and CDR2 YYDKDF (reference sequence). Germline trimming cut 1 base from V and 7 bases from J; bases unmatched to any gene: 6. The CDR3 region has the DNA TGTGCCACCAGCAGAGCGGGGACAGGGACAAATACGCAGTATTTT. Amino acid sequence: CATSRAGTGTNTQYF.

This chain uses TRBV20-1 with TRBJ2-1; D remains unclear. There are 14 residues in the CDR3. The V and J ends lost 3 bases and 0 bases respectively, with 9 bases between them. Looked up from germline, CDR1 is DFQATT and CDR2 is SNEGSKA (reference sequence). CDR3 sequence reads: CSASRGNSYNEQFF. The CDR3 DNA follows: TGCAGTGCTAGTCGCGGAAACTCCTACAATGAGCAGTTCTTC.

The CDR3 reads CASSLSIDRGANYGYTF. The CDR3 nucleotides are TGCGCCAGCAGCTTGAGTATTGACAGGGGAGCTAACTATGGCTACACCTTC. The chain uses TRBV5-1 and TRBJ1-2; 8 bases fit TRBD1. Trimming removed 1 base from V and 0 bases from J; junction bases left unmatched: 8. In germline, CDR1 is SGHRS, CDR2 YFSETQ. This CDR3 contains 17 residues.

In this sample, this clone turned up once. The V and J genes are TRBV30 and TRBJ2-1; D uncertain. CDR3 length: 14 amino acids. CDR1 and CDR2 from the germline V gene are GTSNPN and SVGIG (reference sequence). Trimming cost V 0 bases and J 5 bases, with 11 bases left between them. The CDR3 reads CAWSVDRRNNEQFF. CDR3 sequence (DNA): TGTGCCTGGAGTGTTGATCGGCGGAACAATGAGCAGTTCTTC.